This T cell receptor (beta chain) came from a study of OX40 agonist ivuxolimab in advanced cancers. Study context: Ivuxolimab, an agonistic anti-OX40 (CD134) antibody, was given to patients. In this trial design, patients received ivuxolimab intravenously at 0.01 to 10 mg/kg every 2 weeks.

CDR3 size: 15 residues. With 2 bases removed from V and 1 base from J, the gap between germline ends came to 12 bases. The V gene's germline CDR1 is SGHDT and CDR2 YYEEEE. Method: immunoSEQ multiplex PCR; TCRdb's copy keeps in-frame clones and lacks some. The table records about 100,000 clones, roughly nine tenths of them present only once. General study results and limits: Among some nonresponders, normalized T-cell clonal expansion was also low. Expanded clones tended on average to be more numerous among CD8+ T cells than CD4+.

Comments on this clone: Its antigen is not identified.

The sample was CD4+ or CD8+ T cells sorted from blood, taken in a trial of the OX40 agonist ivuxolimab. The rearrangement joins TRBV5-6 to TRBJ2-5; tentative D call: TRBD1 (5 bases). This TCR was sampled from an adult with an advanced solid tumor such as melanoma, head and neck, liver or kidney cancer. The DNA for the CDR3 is TGTGCCAGCAGCTTTCTCGACAGACGCCAAGAGACCCAGTACTTC. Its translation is CASSFLDRRQETQYF.